The entry below describes one T cell receptor (beta chain). The data were obtained in a study of blood T cell repertoires in COVID-19. Study-wide background: The origin of the acute and convalescent COVID-19 samples was the United States, Italy and Spain. The cDNA or gDNA used as material had been derived from T cells, B-cell-depleted T cells, or PBMCs.

Profiling relied on immunoSEQ multiplex PCR, and the TCRdb table lists in-frame clones only, not all of them. The sample includes around 150,000 clones, more than 80% of them seen just once. Seattle researchers signed up patients amid active infection and tracked them longitudinally. The CDR3 is made up of 13 amino acids. Germline values: CDR1 MNHEY, CDR2 SVGAGI. The V gene end was trimmed by 6 bases and the J gene end by 3 bases; junction bases not matched to a gene: 0. The receptor's source is a woman aged 55-70 years with COVID-19, enrolled during active disease. The rearrangement links TRBV6-5 to TRBJ2-5, with TRBD2 matching over 11 bases. The sample comprised peripheral blood. Here the CDR3 DNA reads TGTGCCAGCAGGACTAGCGGGGAAGAGACCCAGTACTTC. Protein sequence: CASRTSGEETQYF.